The next 18 T cell receptor beta chains were all read from a single sample in a study of cytomegalovirus exposure and HLA in healthy donors. PCR used 60 Vbeta primers and 13 Jbeta primers. This table comes from immunoSEQ multiplex PCR, and its TCRdb copy is limited to in-frame clones, with some not included. Of tens of thousands of clones in the sample, around three quarters were seen once. Input material: PBMCs. These receptors were collected from an older woman in good health and CMV-seropositive.

This sequence joins TRBV6-1 and TRBJ1-2; 7 nucleotides align to TRBD1. There are 13 residues in the CDR3. J was trimmed by 2 bases and V by 6 bases; bases with no gene match: 3. The germline V gene encodes CDR1 MNHNS and CDR2 SASEGT. In DNA form, the CDR3 reads TGTGCCAGCAGCCCGGGACAGAACTATGGCTACACCTTC. Amino acids: CASSPGQNYGYTF.

The genes are TRBV4-1 and TRBJ1-1, with TRBD1 as a possible D gene (5 bases). The V gene lost 7 bases and the J gene lost 1 base, with 13 bases spanning the gap. Germline-derived CDR1 and CDR2 are MGHRA and YSYEKL. The CDR3 totals 14 residues. The CDR3 DNA reads TGCGCCAGCACCGAGGTGGGGGGGAACACTGAAGCTTTCTTT. It specifies CASTEVGGNTEAFF.

The chain links TRBV5-5 to TRBJ1-4; D might be TRBD1 (5 bases). The CDR3 runs 15 residues. The V and J ends lost 4 bases and 8 bases respectively, with 18 bases between them. Germline V gene data show CDR1 as SGHKS and CDR2 as YYEKEE (reference sequence). The CDR3 reads CASSTMTETVEKLFF. CDR3 sequence (DNA): TGTGCCAGCAGCACGATGACAGAAACGGTCGAAAAACTGTTTTTT.

The gene calls are TRBV7-2 and TRBJ2-7, with D perhaps matching TRBD2 (6 bases). V was trimmed by 2 bases and J by 1 base, leaving 18 bases between them. Germline V gene data show CDR1 as SGHTA and CDR2 as FQGNSA. The CDR3 consists of 17 residues. This chain's CDR3 is CASSLRGGAGMSYEQYF. DNA of the CDR3: TGTGCCAGCAGCTTACGGGGTGGGGCGGGGATGTCCTACGAGCAGTACTTC.

This clone has only one observation. The J gene is TRBJ2-3, the V gene TRBV6-1, with 8 bases fitting TRBD1. The V segment lost 6 bases and the J segment 6 bases; nucleotides outside the gene matches: 11. This CDR3 is 15 amino acids long. CDR1 MNHNS and CDR2 SASEGT come from the germline V gene. The CDR3 spells CASSFGTGMLDTQYF. For the CDR3, the DNA is TGTGCCAGCAGCTTCGGGACAGGCATGCTGGATACGCAGTATTTT.

The CDR3: CASSYQGVVTDTQYF. The CDR3 DNA follows: TGTGCCAGCAGTTACCAGGGGGTTGTCACAGATACGCAGTATTTT. This chain uses TRBV6-6 with TRBJ2-3; 7 bases agree with TRBD1. This CDR3 is 15 amino acids long. V was clipped by 2 bases and J by 2 bases; unmatched bases: 4. Germline values: CDR1 MNHNY, CDR2 SVGAGI (reference sequence).

This clone has just a few counts. The chain carries TRBV7-4 and TRBJ1-3, with TRBD1 matching over 7 bases. Unmatched junction bases numbered 6, after V lost 5 bases and J lost 2 bases. This CDR3 comprises 15 residues. Germline CDR1 and CDR2: SGHVT and SQSDAQ. CDR3 bases: TGTGCCAGCAGCAAGGGGACAGCCGCTGGAAACACCATATATTTT. This codes for CASSKGTAAGNTIYF.

This clone has a handful of counts. The chain is built from TRBV15 and TRBJ1-2, with 7 bases lining up with TRBD1. CDR3 length equals 13 residues. Germline assignment: CDR1 LNHNV and CDR2 YYDKDF (reference sequence). The J segment lost 7 bases and the V segment lost 2 bases, leaving 4 bases of the junction unmatched. This CDR3 reads CATSRQGVGGYTF. As DNA, the CDR3 is TGTGCCACCAGCAGACAGGGGGTGGGTGGCTACACCTTC.

The V call is TRBV15, the J call TRBJ2-1; D is perhaps TRBD2 (6 bases). V was trimmed by 1 base and J by 7 bases, leaving 11 bases between them. The CDR3 consists of 14 residues. Germline loops: CDR1 LNHNV, CDR2 YYDKDF (reference sequence). In DNA form, the CDR3 reads TGTGCCACCAGCAGAGTTGGGACTCGGAATGAGCAGTTCTTC. Residues: CATSRVGTRNEQFF.

The chain links TRBV6-6 to TRBJ1-3; 9 nucleotides match TRBD1. Germline V lookup: CDR1 MNHNY, CDR2 SVGAGI (reference sequence). The CDR3 totals 14 residues. The J segment lost 3 bases and the V segment lost 10 bases, leaving 7 bases of the junction unmatched. Here the CDR3 reads CATQQGARGNTIYF. The CDR3 DNA is TGTGCCACCCAACAGGGGGCGCGTGGAAACACCATATATTTT.

The chain joins TRBV18 to TRBJ1-4; 11 bases map to TRBD1. The J segment lost 7 bases and the V segment lost 5 bases, leaving 6 bases of the junction unmatched. The length of the CDR3 is 15 residues. Germline CDR1 reads KGHSH; CDR2 reads LQKENI. The CDR3 loop is CASSTRTGGSEKLFF. The CDR3 DNA follows: TGTGCCAGCTCAACTCGGACAGGGGGCTCTGAAAAACTGTTTTTT.

The chain recombines TRBV5-1 with TRBJ2-7, with a possible D match to TRBD1 (5 bases). Germline CDR1 reads SGHRS; CDR2 reads YFSETQ. The CDR3 is 14 amino acids. Trimming shortened V by 4 bases and J by 3 bases, and 14 bases separated the two germline ends. CDR3 bases: TGCGCCAGCAGCCTGGCAGGGCCTTACTACGAGCAGTACTTC. Its protein product is CASSLAGPYYEQYF.

This sequence joins TRBV9 and TRBJ2-1; D not certain. The CDR3 has 15 residues. Germline V lookup: CDR1 SGDLS, CDR2 YYNGEE. The ends were cut back, 0 bases at V and 5 bases at J, with 12 bases in the middle. The CDR3 DNA sequence: TGTGCCAGCAGCGTAGGGAGCAACACCGACAATGAGCAGTTCTTC. This translates into CASSVGSNTDNEQFF.

The rearrangement links TRBV19 to TRBJ1-1, with D unresolved. With 3 bases removed from V and 0 bases from J, the gap between germline ends came to 8 bases. The CDR3 extends over 14 amino acids. The V gene's germline CDR1 is LNHDA and CDR2 SQIVND (reference sequence). CDR3 sequence reads: CASSIGVLNTEAFF. The CDR3 bases are TGTGCCAGTAGTATCGGGGTCCTGAACACTGAAGCTTTCTTT. The whole variable domain, filled in from reference TRBV19 and TRBJ1-1, reads DGGITQSPKYLFRKEGQNVTLSCEQNLNHDAMYWYRQDPGQGLRLIYYSQIVNDFQKGDIAEGYSVSREKKESFPLTVTSAQKNPTAFYLCASSIGVLNTEAFFGQGTRLTVV.

This rearrangement joins TRBV10-3 to TRBJ1-4; TRBD1 agrees at 7 bases. The CDR3 consists of 14 residues. The germline CDR1 and CDR2 sequences are ENHRY and SYGVKD. The J segment lost 3 bases and the V segment lost 4 bases, leaving 2 bases of the junction unmatched. The CDR3 nucleotides are TGTGCCATCAGTGTGGGACAGTCTAATGAAAAACTGTTTTTT. This encodes CAISVGQSNEKLFF.

This clone was counted only a few times. The chain combines TRBV4-3 with TRBJ1-2, with TRBD1 matching over 8 bases. V dropped 1 base and J dropped 3; count of bases not matched to a gene: 1. The germline V gene has CDR1 LGHNA and CDR2 YSLEER. The CDR3 runs to 14 residues. The CDR3 DNA reads TGCGCCAGCAGCCAAGGACAGGGGCACTATGGCTACACCTTC. Translated, it gives CASSQGQGHYGYTF.

The sample holds one count of this clone. The chain is built from TRBV6-5 and TRBJ1-4; TRBD1 aligns across 9 bases. Germline trimming cut 5 bases from V and 6 bases from J; bases unmatched to any gene: 7. CDR1 and CDR2 from the germline V gene are MNHEY and SVGAGI. This CDR3 has 15 residues. The CDR3 nucleotides are TGTGCCAGCAGTCCCCAGACAGGGGGGGATGAAAAACTGTTTTTT. The encoded protein is CASSPQTGGDEKLFF.

This clone turned up a few times. This rearrangement joins TRBV5-6 to TRBJ2-5; 10 bases fit TRBD1. J lost 2 bases, V lost 4 bases, and 2 bases had no gene match. In germline, CDR1 is SGHDT, CDR2 YYEEEE. The CDR3 has 14 amino acids. The CDR3 DNA sequence: TGTGCCAGCAGCGTGGGACAGGGGCAAGAGACCCAGTACTTC. This translates into CASSVGQGQETQYF.